This is a list of T cell receptor beta chains from one sample in a study of T cell repertoires in cytomegalovirus infection. MiXCR, run by TCRdb on the reads, gives a single entry per CDR3 protein. The table records fewer than 550,000 distinct CDR3 sequences, approximately 10% of them present only once. The sequenced sample consisted of PBMCs. These receptors were collected from a human donor in good health (CMV status not recorded). Some clones in this sample may be carry-over from other donors' samples. The CDR3 runs from the conserved cysteine through the conserved F or W. A D gene is named only where the DNA matches it firmly. Clone size is stated in some rows and not others, as once, few, many or a class when expanded.

j_call d_call v_call clone_size cdr3_nt cdr3_aa
TRBJ2-2 NA TRBV20-1 few TGCAGTGCTAGACGGCGGGATCGTCGAACCGGGGAGCTGTTTTTT CSARRRDRRTGELFF
TRBJ2-1 TRBD2 TRBV7-3 many TGTGCCAGCAGCTCGGGACTAGCGGGATCGGATGAGCAGTTCTTC CASSSGLAGSDEQFF
TRBJ2-7 TRBD1 TRBV7-8 many TGTGCCAGCAGCCCTACCGGACAGGCCTCCTACGAGCAGTACTTC CASSPTGQASYEQYF
TRBJ1-2 NA TRBV10-3 many TGTGCCATCAGCCTGACAGAGGGGTATGGCTACACCTTC CAISLTEGYGYTF
TRBJ2-7 NA TRBV4-2 many TGTGCCAGCAGCCACGGGACAGCGGGGGAGCAGTACTTC CASSHGTAGEQYF
TRBJ1-6 NA TRBV20-1 many TGCAGTGCTAGAGTTTCACGAAATAATTCACCCCTCCACTTT CSARVSRNNSPLHF
TRBJ1-2 TRBD1 TRBV12-3/TRBV12-4 many TGTGCCAGCAGCCACCCGACAGGGGTTGGCTACACCTTC CASSHPTGVGYTF
TRBJ1-2 NA TRBV19 few TGTGCCAGTAGTTTGGAGGGGCGCTATGGCTACACCTTC CASSLEGRYGYTF
TRBJ2-2 NA TRBV6-2/TRBV6-3 few TGTGCCAGCAGTTACGGGATTTCGGGCCAAAGGACCGGGGAGCTGTTTTTT CASSYGISGQRTGELFF
TRBJ2-2 NA TRBV4-1 many TGCGCCAGCAGCCAGGCCGGGACGAGCTATTTCTATCCGGGCGGGGAGCTGTTTTTT CASSQAGTSYFYPGGELFF
TRBJ1-2 NA TRBV18 many TGTGCCAGCTCACCGGAGAGAAATGGCTACACCTTC CASSPERNGYTF
TRBJ1-1 NA TRBV7-8 many TGTGCCAGCAGCTTGATTGGTGGCTTGTCAACCCAGAACACTGAAGCTTTCTTT CASSLIGGLSTQNTEAFF
TRBJ2-2 TRBD1 TRBV7-8 many TGTGCCAGCAGCTTAGTAGGGGGCTGGCCACCGGCAACCGGGGAGCTGTTTTTT CASSLVGGWPPATGELFF
TRBJ2-1 TRBD2 TRBV14 few TGTGCCAGCAGCCATCCGGAAACTAGCGGGGGAAATGAGCAGTTCTTC CASSHPETSGGNEQFF
TRBJ1-4 NA TRBV7-9 many TGTGCCAGCAGCCCCATGGCCACGACGGGCGAAAAACTGTTTTTT CASSPMATTGEKLFF
TRBJ2-5 NA TRBV5-5 few TGTGCCAGCAGCTTGGTATTGGAGACCCAGTACTTC CASSLVLETQYF
TRBJ1-2 NA TRBV7-2 many TGTGCCAGCAGCTTAGTACTTGCAGGGAATTATGGCTACACCTTC CASSLVLAGNYGYTF
TRBJ2-5 TRBD2 TRBV3-1 NA TGTGCCAGCAGCCCTTGGGGAGGGGTCAAAGAGACCCAGTACTTC CASSPWGGVKETQYF
TRBJ2-7 NA TRBV7-8 many TGTGCCAGCAGCCCCCCTCGGGGTGGTGAGCAGTACTTC CASSPPRGGEQYF
TRBJ2-3 NA TRBV29-1 many TGCAGCGCCGGGAAGGGAGAGGCAGATACGCAGTATTTT CSAGKGEADTQYF
TRBJ2-1 NA TRBV7-3 many TGTGCCAGCAGCAAATCAAGGACTGGAAGCTCCTACAATGAGCAGTTCTTC CASSKSRTGSSYNEQFF
TRBJ2-7 NA TRBV29-1 NA TGCAGCGCTGGAACCCCCTACGAGCAGTACTTC CSAGTPYEQYF
TRBJ2-7 TRBD2 TRBV20-1 NA TGCAGTGCAAGGGGACTAGCGGGAGAGGTCTACGAGCAGTACTTC CSARGLAGEVYEQYF
TRBJ2-1 NA TRBV20-1 few TGCAGCGCTCCCAGCTATGGACTATACAATGAGCAGTTCTTC CSAPSYGLYNEQFF
TRBJ1-2 NA TRBV20-1 few TGCAGTGCGCCGGACAGTCTATCCTATGGCTACACCTTC CSAPDSLSYGYTF
TRBJ2-7 NA TRBV11-2 many TGTGCCAGCACCGACCCTGGGGATTACGAGCAGTACTTC CASTDPGDYEQYF
TRBJ1-2 NA TRBV9 NA TGTGCCAGCAGCGTAGAGGCAGGGAAGCGCGGCTACACCTTC CASSVEAGKRGYTF
TRBJ1-1 TRBD1 TRBV12-3/TRBV12-4 many TGTGCCAGCAGTTTAGATACAGGGGACAACACTGAAGCTTTCTTT CASSLDTGDNTEAFF
TRBJ1-2 TRBD1 TRBV6-5 many TGTGCCAGCAGTTACACCGGGACAGGCTATGGCTACACCTTC CASSYTGTGYGYTF
TRBJ1-1 NA TRBV30 NA TGTGCCTGGAGTGTGGGCTCTAACACTGAAGCTTTCTTT CAWSVGSNTEAFF
TRBJ1-6 NA TRBV7-9 many TGTGCCAGCAGCTCTCCCGAGGGGGGGCGCCAGTCACCCCTCCACTTT CASSSPEGGRQSPLHF
TRBJ2-4 NA TRBV18 NA TGTGCCAGCTCACCCCAGGGGATGGTTGTCATTCAGTACTTC CASSPQGMVVIQYF
TRBJ2-2 NA TRBV2 NA TGTGCCAGCAATATCTTGACGAACACCGGGGAGCTGTTTTTT CASNILTNTGELFF
TRBJ2-3 NA TRBV30 many TGTGCCTGGAGCCCATGGGAGAGCACAGATACGCAGTATTTT CAWSPWESTDTQYF
TRBJ1-5 TRBD1 TRBV19 many TGTGCCAGTGGACAGGGGAGACATAGCAATCAGCCCCAGCATTTT CASGQGRHSNQPQHF
TRBJ1-3 NA TRBV12-3/TRBV12-4 many TGTGCCACCTTCCGAAGCTCTGGAAACACCATATATTTT CATFRSSGNTIYF
TRBJ1-2 TRBD1 TRBV12-3/TRBV12-4 many TGTGCCAGCAGTTTCCAAGGGGGCGGAGGCTACACCTTC CASSFQGGGGYTF
TRBJ2-7 TRBD1 TRBV18 NA TGTGCCAGCTCACCGGGACAGGGGCCGGGCGAGCAGTACTTC CASSPGQGPGEQYF
TRBJ1-3 NA TRBV12-3/TRBV12-4 many TGTGCCAGCAAAATAACAGGGATCTCTGGAAACACCATATATTTT CASKITGISGNTIYF